The 10 T cell receptor beta chains reported below all come from one sample, sequenced in a study of blood T cell repertoires in COVID-19. The repertoire was sequenced with immunoSEQ multiplex PCR; TCRdb's copy has only in-frame clones and lacks some. The sample holds some 70,000 clones, about 91% seen once. Material: peripheral blood. The receptor source for this set is a human donor in a cohort sampled during active COVID-19.

This rearrangement joins TRBV4-3 to TRBJ1-4, with 11 bases fitting TRBD1. From germline, CDR1 is LGHNA and CDR2 YSLEER. Trimming removed 3 bases from V and 11 bases from J; junction bases left unmatched: 8. This CDR3 region has 15 residues. The CDR3, as DNA: TGCGCCAGCAGCCATTGGGGACAGGGGGTAAAGAAACTGTTTTTT. This sequence encodes CASSHWGQGVKKLFF.

V gene TRBV7-9 combines with J gene TRBJ1-2; 8 positions agree with TRBD1. Trimming removed 1 base from V and 5 bases from J; junction bases left unmatched: 12. Germline V gives CDR1 SEHNR, CDR2 FQNEAQ (reference sequence). This CDR3 comprises 17 residues. The CDR3 bases are TGTGCCAGCAGCTTAGTATCGTCGACAGGGGCCTTTTATGGCTACACCTTC. Encoded protein: CASSLVSSTGAFYGYTF.

This chain uses TRBV28 with TRBJ2-3; 9 nucleotides agree with TRBD1. Germline V gives CDR1 MDHEN, CDR2 SYDVKM. Trimming at V came to 5 bases and at J to 1 base, leaving 7 bases not matched to a gene. The CDR3 covers 16 residues. CDR3 in amino acids: CASSPWRQGGTDTQYF. CDR3 nucleotide sequence: TGTGCCAGCAGTCCCTGGCGACAGGGGGGCACAGATACGCAGTATTTT.

The rearrangement joins TRBV19 to TRBJ2-5, with D perhaps TRBD2 (5 bases). The germline gives CDR1 LNHDA, CDR2 SQIVND (reference sequence). Trimming shortened V by 6 bases and J by 1 base, and 12 bases separated the two germline ends. This CDR3 is 14 amino acids long. The CDR3 region is CASRGRAGQETQYF. CDR3 coding DNA: TGTGCCAGTAGGGGCCGCGCGGGCCAAGAGACCCAGTACTTC.

This chain connects TRBV7-2 to TRBJ1-4; D unresolved. This CDR3 has 15 residues. In germline, CDR1 is SGHTA, CDR2 FQGNSA. Trimming pared 7 bases from V and 7 bases from J, leaving 19 bases between. The CDR3 loop is CASKNGEDYAEKLFF. As DNA, the CDR3 is TGTGCCAGCAAGAACGGGGAGGATTACGCTGAAAAACTGTTTTTT.

This sequence joins TRBV6-1 and TRBJ2-5; 7 nucleotides agree with TRBD2. Germline values: CDR1 MNHNS, CDR2 SASEGT. Trimming removed 1 base from V and 5 bases from J; junction bases left unmatched: 10. CDR3 size: 16 residues. The CDR3 region has the DNA TGTGCCAGCAGTGAAGGGAGGGGACCGCGGGGGGAGACCCAGTACTTC. This sequence encodes CASSEGRGPRGETQYF.

The rearrangement links TRBV7-9 to TRBJ2-3; unclear D gene. Trimming took off 3 bases at V and 2 bases at J, with 6 bases between the two ends. The CDR3 consists of 13 residues. Germline CDR1 is SEHNR and CDR2 is FQNEAQ (reference sequence). The CDR3 loop reads CASSFGLTDTQYF. The CDR3 DNA follows: TGTGCCAGCAGCTTCGGTCTCACAGATACGCAGTATTTT.

The chain recombines TRBV27 with TRBJ2-1, with 11 bases lining up with TRBD2. The CDR3 is made up of 13 amino acids. V lost 6 bases and J lost 10; bases outside the gene matches: 5. CDR1 is MNHEY and CDR2 is SMNVEV in the germline V gene (reference sequence). The CDR3 is CASRVAGGQEQFF. The DNA of the CDR3 is TGTGCCAGCAGAGTAGCGGGGGGGCAAGAGCAGTTCTTC.

The chain recombines TRBV7-2 with TRBJ2-3; D may be TRBD2 (6 bases). CDR1 SGHTA and CDR2 FQGNSA come from the germline V gene. The length of the CDR3 is 19 residues. Trimming removed 1 base from V and 6 bases from J, with 26 bases in between. This CDR3 is CASSLESRAGTDLADTQYF. In nucleotides, the CDR3 is TGTGCCAGCAGCTTAGAAAGCAGGGCGGGGACTGATCTCGCCGATACGCAGTATTTT.

This clone is a singleton in its sample. V usage is TRBV9 and J usage is TRBJ1-5; D remains ambiguous. Trimming shortened V by 0 bases and J by 11 bases, and 12 bases separated the two germline ends. Germline CDR1 and CDR2: SGDLS and YYNGEE. The CDR3 spans 13 residues. The CDR3 protein is CASSVDGESSQHF. CDR3 sequence (DNA): TGTGCCAGCAGCGTAGACGGGGAAAGTTCCCAGCATTTT.